This paragraph covers one T cell receptor beta chain sequence. Antigen unknown. Germline V gene sequence: CDR1 DFQATT, CDR2 SNEGSKA (reference sequence). The CDR3 covers 11 residues. With 2 bases removed from V and 7 bases from J, the gap between germline ends came to 6 bases. The protocol was immunoSEQ multiplex PCR, while the TCRdb copy is restricted to in-frame clones and leaves out a portion. There are about 110,000 clones in the sample; 75% to 95% occur only once, and 5% to 7.5% lies in the top ten. This record comes from a study of T cell responses to AZD1222 COVID-19 vaccine. Study findings and constraints: Repertoires were obtained only post-peak T cell response. CD4 TCRs linked to vaccination spanned spike, dominating at 160-218 and 743-854. The donor group comprised mostly white British people and more females; the analysis possibly underestimated clonal diversity.

The material was peripheral blood, obtained 28 days after the second AZD1222 dose. The J gene is TRBJ2-1, the V gene TRBV20-1; tentative D call: TRBD2 (6 bases). This receptor was identified in an adult who received the AZD1222 COVID-19 vaccine. CDR3 DNA: TGCAGTGCTAGACGGGGGAATGAGCAGTTCTTC. Translating gives CSARRGNEQFF.